Listed below are T cell receptor beta chains from one sample, sequenced in a study of shared clonotypes between healthy human individuals. Here immunoSEQ multiplex PCR was the method, and the copy in TCRdb shows in-frame clones only, minus some. Here the sample spans about 2.5 million clones, 85% to 95% being singletons. The material sequenced was naive CD4+ T cells from PBMCs. The receptors were sampled from a man aged 18 to 29 in good health. Some clones in this sample may be carry-over from other donors' samples. Each CDR3 is given with its conserved first and last residue. The D gene is left open where the match is weak. Clone size is shown for a subset of rows, as once, few, many or a class of expanded clone.

>TRBD1|TRBJ2-3|TRBV4-1|-
CASSHPDRADTQYF
TGCGCCAGCAGCCACCCAGACAGGGCCGATACGCAGTATTTT
>TRBD2|TRBJ2-1|TRBV5-5|-
CASSGTSGSYNEQFF
TGTGCCAGCAGCGGGACTAGCGGGAGTTACAATGAGCAGTTCTTC
>TRBD2|TRBJ2-2|TRBV7-3|-
CASSFPPRLAGGINTGELFF
TGTGCCAGCAGCTTTCCACCCCGACTAGCGGGGGGGATAAACACCGGGGAGCTGTTTTTT
>TRBD2|TRBJ2-7|TRBV5-4|-
CASREGLAGDVYEQYF
TGTGCCAGCAGAGAGGGACTAGCGGGAGACGTTTACGAGCAGTACTTC
>-|TRBJ2-7|TRBV19|-
CASASRGPYEQYF
TGTGCCAGCGCCTCCAGGGGTCCCTACGAGCAGTACTTC
>-|TRBJ2-2|TRBV7-8|-
CASSLAIGARAGELFF
TGTGCCAGCAGCTTAGCTATAGGGGCGCGGGCCGGGGAGCTGTTTTTT
>-|TRBJ2-1|TRBV28|-
CGTAEYNEQFF
TGTGGGACAGCCGAATACAATGAGCAGTTCTTC
>TRBD2|TRBJ2-3|TRBV25-1|-
CASGGAGAGTDTQYF
TGTGCCAGCGGGGGAGCGGGAGCTGGCACAGATACGCAGTATTTT
>TRBD1|TRBJ2-6|TRBV27|-
CASSPGQGRTGANVLTF
TGTGCCAGCAGTCCGGGACAGGGTCGTACTGGGGCCAACGTCCTGACTTTC
>TRBD1|TRBJ1-2|TRBV10-3|-
CAISEYGQGATSYTF
TGTGCCATCAGTGAGTATGGACAGGGGGCAACGAGCTACACCTTC
>-|TRBJ2-1|TRBV5-1|-
CASSTKSSYNEQFF
TGCGCCAGCAGCACCAAAAGCTCCTACAATGAGCAGTTCTTC
>TRBD2|TRBJ2-1|TRBV6-4|-
CASSGGRGRGEQFF
TGTGCCAGCAGTGGAGGGCGCGGGAGAGGTGAGCAGTTCTTC
>-|TRBJ1-1|TRBV5-1|-
CASSLVGEGVTEAFF
TGCGCCAGCAGCTTGGTCGGGGAAGGGGTAACTGAAGCTTTCTTT
>TRBD1|TRBJ2-3|TRBV28|-
CASSSTGIADTQYF
TGTGCCAGCAGTTCGACAGGGATTGCAGATACGCAGTATTTT
>-|TRBJ1-3|TRBV7-3|-
CASSLGTSGNTIYF
TGTGCCAGCAGCCTCGGGACATCTGGAAACACCATATATTTT
>-|TRBJ2-7|TRBV30|-
CAWSVTVGEQYF
TGTGCCTGGAGTGTCACCGTTGGCGAGCAGTACTTC
>TRBD2|TRBJ2-1|TRBV4-3|-
CASSQDIGTSGSGQFF
TGCGCCAGCAGCCAAGATATCGGGACTAGCGGGTCTGGGCAGTTCTTC
>TRBD1|TRBJ2-5|TRBV19|few
CASSSRDRAQETQYF
TGTGCCAGTAGCTCTCGGGACAGGGCACAAGAGACCCAGTACTTC
>-|TRBJ2-1|TRBV7-9|-
CASSLSSSYNEQFF
TGTGCCAGCAGCTTATCCAGCTCCTACAATGAGCAGTTCTTC
>TRBD1|TRBJ1-5|TRBV7-9|-
CASSLGGQGRPQHF
TGTGCCAGCAGCTTAGGTGGACAGGGGCGGCCCCAGCATTTT
>-|TRBJ2-3|TRBV9|-
CASSVGWGSTDTQYF
TGTGCCAGCAGCGTAGGTTGGGGGAGCACAGATACGCAGTATTTT
>-|TRBJ2-1|TRBV9|-
CASSVGVGTPNEQFF
TGTGCCAGCAGCGTAGGAGTCGGGACCCCCAATGAGCAGTTCTTC
>TRBD2|TRBJ2-3|TRBV6-6|-
CALAPQGLAGPDTQYF
TGTGCCTTAGCCCCACAGGGGCTAGCGGGACCAGATACGCAGTATTTT
>TRBD2|TRBJ2-5|TRBV27|once
CASSFLASGQETQYF
TGTGCCAGCAGTTTTCTAGCTAGCGGGCAAGAGACCCAGTACTTC
>-|TRBJ2-3|TRBV6-5|-
CASSYSGPGIRDTQYF
TGTGCCAGCAGTTATTCAGGGCCTGGTATTAGAGATACGCAGTATTTT
>TRBD1|TRBJ2-5|TRBV27|-
CASSLGPNRGQETQYF
TGTGCCAGCAGTTTAGGACCCAACAGGGGGCAGGAGACCCAGTACTTC
>TRBD1|TRBJ1-3|TRBV6-1|-
CASTGAGGWGNTIYF
TGTGCCAGCACCGGGGCAGGGGGCTGGGGAAACACCATATATTTT
>-|TRBJ2-3|TRBV6-5|-
CASSPSRPSDTQYF
TGTGCCAGCAGTCCTAGCCGGCCGTCGGATACGCAGTATTTT
>-|TRBJ1-5|TRBV6-1|-
CASSGTRRQPQHF
TGTGCCAGCAGTGGCACAAGGAGGCAGCCCCAGCATTTT
>-|TRBJ1-2|TRBV28|-
CASISLSPQGYGYTF
TGTGCCAGCATAAGCCTTTCCCCCCAAGGCTATGGCTACACCTTC
>-|TRBJ2-3|TRBV28|once
CASSPWDFNTDTQYF
TGTGCCAGCAGCCCCTGGGACTTTAACACAGATACGCAGTATTTT
>-|TRBJ1-5|TRBV28|-
CASSSGYSAPQHF
TGTGCCAGCAGTTCGGGATACAGTGCGCCCCAGCATTTT
>-|TRBJ1-2|TRBV5-4|-
CASSLVQDYGYTF
TGTGCCAGCAGCTTGGTTCAGGACTATGGCTACACCTTC
>TRBD1|TRBJ2-7|TRBV7-3|-
CASSFKSGQSYEQYF
TGTGCCAGCAGCTTCAAGTCGGGACAGTCCTACGAGCAGTACTTC
>-|TRBJ1-1|TRBV7-2|-
CASSPRRNTEAFF
TGTGCCAGCAGCCCCCGACGAAACACTGAAGCTTTCTTT
>-|TRBJ1-5|TRBV6-5|once
CASSYSARYNQPQHF
TGTGCCAGCAGTTACTCGGCGCGATACAATCAGCCCCAGCATTTT
>TRBD2|TRBJ2-7|TRBV4-2|-
CASSQEPTSGSSYEQYF
TGTGCCAGCAGCCAAGAACCGACTAGCGGGAGTTCGTACGAGCAGTACTTC
>TRBD1|TRBJ2-7|TRBV6-6|-
CASSYSTGGWYEQYF
TGTGCCAGCAGTTACTCGACAGGGGGCTGGTACGAGCAGTACTTC
>TRBD1|TRBJ2-3|TRBV15|-
CATRGQGKSDTQYF
TGTGCCACCAGGGGACAGGGGAAGTCAGATACGCAGTATTTT
>-|TRBJ2-3|TRBV7-9|-
CASSSILRGLSTDTQYF
TGTGCCAGCAGCTCGATTTTAAGAGGACTTAGCACAGATACGCAGTATTTT
>-|TRBJ1-1|TRBV7-9|-
CASIQDGSDTEAFF
TGTGCCAGCATCCAGGACGGGAGTGACACTGAAGCTTTCTTT
>-|TRBJ1-2|TRBV4-1|-
CASSQVGAVRYGYTF
TGCGCCAGCAGCCAGGTGGGGGCGGTACGCTATGGCTACACCTTC
>-|TRBJ2-3|TRBV7-2|-
CASSLVPGYTDTQYF
TGTGCCAGCAGCTTAGTACCGGGATACACAGATACGCAGTATTTT
>-|TRBJ2-7|TRBV5-1|once
CASSLERASYEQYF
TGCGCCAGCAGCTTGGAACGGGCCTCCTACGAGCAGTACTTC
>-|TRBJ1-2|TRBV21-1|-
CASSKDGRGGYTF
TGTGCCAGCAGCAAAGATGGAAGAGGCGGCTACACCTTC
>-|TRBJ1-6|TRBV27|-
CASSSGRGNNSPLHF
TGTGCCAGCAGTTCAGGGAGGGGTAATAATTCACCCCTCCACTTT
>TRBD2|TRBJ2-1|TRBV7-9|-
CARLLGPSGRPYNEQFF
TGTGCCAGGTTACTAGGGCCTAGCGGGAGGCCCTACAATGAGCAGTTCTTC
>TRBD2|TRBJ2-1|TRBV7-8|-
CASSWTSGRDIYNEQFF
TGTGCCAGCAGCTGGACTAGCGGGAGAGATATCTACAATGAGCAGTTCTTC
>TRBD2|TRBJ2-1|TRBV15|-
CATSRVGLAGGHEQFF
TGTGCCACCAGCAGAGTGGGACTAGCGGGAGGCCATGAGCAGTTCTTC
>-|TRBJ1-1|TRBV20-1|once
CSATSGNEAFF
TGCAGTGCAACCTCAGGGAATGAAGCTTTCTTT
>TRBD2|TRBJ2-3|TRBV5-4|-
CASSPALAGGGDTQYF
TGTGCCAGCAGCCCCGCGCTAGCGGGAGGGGGGGATACGCAGTATTTT
>-|TRBJ2-3|TRBV4-2|-
CASSPRQVADTQYF
TGTGCCAGCAGCCCTCGGCAAGTCGCAGATACGCAGTATTTT
>-|TRBJ2-2|TRBV5-1|-
CASSEGVFTGELFF
TGCGCCAGCAGTGAGGGGGTGTTCACCGGGGAGCTGTTTTTT
>-|TRBJ1-6|TRBV11-2|-
CASSLGRSNSPLHF
TGTGCCAGCAGCCTCGGACGGAGTAATTCACCCCTCCACTTT
>-|TRBJ1-4|TRBV6-1|once
CASNPTDYNEKLFF
TGTGCCAGCAATCCGACGGACTATAATGAAAAACTGTTTTTT
>-|TRBJ1-2|TRBV28|-
CASKQRINYGYTF
TGTGCCAGCAAACAGCGGATAAACTATGGCTACACCTTC
>TRBD2|TRBJ2-3|TRBV5-6|-
CASTLADRDISTDTQYF
TGTGCCAGCACTCTAGCGGACCGAGACATTAGCACAGATACGCAGTATTTT
>-|TRBJ2-5|TRBV5-1|-
CASSLVGTSQETQYF
TGCGCCAGCAGCTTGGTGGGGACTTCCCAAGAGACCCAGTACTTC
>-|TRBJ2-3|TRBV5-1|-
CASSLDIPPTDTQYF
TGCGCCAGCAGCTTGGATATTCCCCCAACCGATACGCAGTATTTT
>-|TRBJ1-2|TRBV4-3|-
CASSQRRAGNYGYTF
TGCGCCAGCAGCCAGAGGAGGGCCGGTAACTATGGCTACACCTTC